The sequence of this T cell receptor beta chain was determined in a study of blood T cell repertoires in COVID-19. On the study more broadly: Acute and convalescent COVID-19 samples came from the United States, Italy and Spain. Sources were T cells, B-cell-depleted T cells, or PBMCs; the material itself was cDNA or gDNA.

Trimming removed 4 bases at V and 0 bases at J, with 15 bases between. This CDR3 comprises 16 residues. CDR1 LGHNA and CDR2 YSLEER come from the germline V gene. In the source study's methods: Reference gene primer amplification gave nucleated cell count estimates. The table came from immunoSEQ multiplex PCR; TCRdb's copy has only in-frame clones and leaves some out. The DNA was the basis for D and trimming; V, J and clone size are from that table. Altogether about 140,000 clones are present, just over 85% being singletons, with the ten largest covering approximately 1.5%. V gene TRBV4-3 combines with J gene TRBJ1-1; D is perhaps TRBD1 (6 bases). The receptor was isolated from a woman aged 55-69 years with acute or convalescent COVID-19. The sample taken for sequencing was peripheral blood. Here the CDR3 reads CASSRTLTGLNTEAFF. CDR3 coding DNA: TGCGCCAGCAGCCGAACACTAACAGGGCTGAACACTGAAGCTTTCTTT.